Below are 9 T cell receptor beta chains sequenced from a single sample in a study of blood T cell repertoires in COVID-19. Data came from immunoSEQ multiplex PCR; TCRdb stores just in-frame clones and leaves some out. The top ten hold roughly 2.5% of the sample, which has about 220,000 clones, about 85% seen once. Material for sequencing was PBMCs or T cells enriched from blood (not recorded which). These receptors came from a woman aged 25 to 39 who had recovered from COVID-19.

The chain is built from TRBV9 and TRBJ1-2; tentatively, D is TRBD1 (6 bases). Trimming shortened V by 4 bases and J by 3 bases, and 19 bases separated the two germline ends. The CDR3 has 16 residues. Germline lookup yields CDR1 SGDLS and CDR2 YYNGEE. The CDR3 protein is CASSPQGQRLHYGYTF. CDR3 nucleotides: TGTGCCAGCAGCCCCCAGGGACAACGGCTCCACTATGGCTACACCTTC.

The chain carries TRBV27 and TRBJ2-3, with TRBD2 matching over 9 bases. With 5 bases clipped from V and 6 bases from J, the junction kept 12 bases outside the gene matches. The CDR3 length is 16 residues. Per the germline V gene, CDR1 is MNHEY and CDR2 is SMNVEV (reference sequence). CDR3 protein: CASSPSGAGGWDTQYF. In DNA, the CDR3 is TGTGCCAGCAGTCCTAGCGGCGCGGGGGGGTGGGATACGCAGTATTTT.

The chain combines TRBV19 with TRBJ1-1, with D possibly being TRBD1 (6 bases). V was cut by 0 bases and J by 5 bases, with 10 bases left in between. Germline V gene data show CDR1 as LNHDA and CDR2 as SQIVND (reference sequence). CDR3 length: 14 residues. The DNA for the CDR3 is TGTGCCAGTAGTATAGATCCAGGGGCAACTGAAGCTTTCTTT. Amino acids: CASSIDPGATEAFF.

The genes are TRBV7-2 and TRBJ2-3; D possibly corresponds to TRBD2 (5 bases). The CDR3 contains 13 residues. Germline-derived CDR1 and CDR2 are SGHTA and FQGNSA. Deletions cut 3 bases from V and 4 bases from J, with 8 bases between. The CDR3 loop reads CASSFGIADTQYF. The CDR3 nucleotides read TGTGCCAGCAGCTTCGGGATTGCAGATACGCAGTATTTT.

V usage is TRBV19 and J usage is TRBJ1-1, with D possibly being TRBD1 (6 bases). Germline V gene lookup returns CDR1 LNHDA and CDR2 SQIVND (reference sequence). The CDR3 runs to 15 residues. Trimming cost V 6 bases and J 4 bases, with 18 bases left between them. For the CDR3, the DNA is TGTGCCAGTAGATCCACAGGGAAGGGTGGCACTGAAGCTTTCTTT. Its translation: CASRSTGKGGTEAFF.

J is TRBJ2-7 and V is TRBV12-3 or TRBV12-4; no clear D. V shed 3 bases and J shed 7 bases, with 10 bases lying between them. The CDR3 has 12 amino acids. The CDR3: CASSFTSLEQYF. CDR3 sequence (DNA): TGTGCCAGCAGTTTCACCTCCCTAGAGCAGTACTTC.

The chain has TRBV4-1 and TRBJ1-4, with D possibly matching TRBD1 (5 bases). V was shortened by 3 bases and J by 5 bases, with 13 bases between the two germline ends. The CDR3 sequence is 15 residues long. Germline-derived CDR1 and CDR2 are MGHRA and YSYEKL. CDR3 region: CASSQEGSVNEKLFF. The DNA for the CDR3 is TGCGCCAGCAGCCAGGAGGGGTCCGTCAATGAAAAACTGTTTTTT.

Only a few counts were recorded for this clone. In DNA form, the CDR3 reads TGTGCCAGCAGTTACGTGGCAGGAAGGGAAAAACTGTTTTTT. Translating it yields CASSYVAGREKLFF. This sequence joins TRBV6-5 and TRBJ1-4; no reliable D call. This CDR3 region has 14 residues. The germline gives CDR1 MNHEY, CDR2 SVGAGI. V lost 2 bases to trimming and J lost 8 bases, with 12 bases between them.

The chain couples TRBV6-1 to TRBJ1-1; no clear D gene. V gave up 1 base and J gave up 5 bases, with 8 bases separating them. This CDR3 contains 13 residues. The germline V gene has CDR1 MNHNS and CDR2 SASEGT. The CDR3 DNA reads TGTGCCAGCAGTGAAGGAGAGAAGACTGAAGCTTTCTTT. Its protein is CASSEGEKTEAFF.